These 14 T cell receptor beta chains were sequenced from one sample in a study of blood T cells in healthy people across ages. A J-beta primer mix and a sample-barcoded 5' primer were used in a second PCR of about 6 to 12 cycles. TCRdb ran MiXCR on the 5' RACE reads and lists one entry per CDR3 protein. The table shows over 600,000 distinct CDR3 sequences, with approximately 40% occurring only once. Sample: blood. These receptor sequences come from an elderly man in good health.

This sequence joins TRBV6-2 or TRBV6-3 and TRBJ1-1, with 7 bases identical to TRBD1. The germline CDR1 and CDR2 sequences are MNHEY and SVGEGT. The CDR3 consists of 17 residues. Trimming took 0 bases from V and 0 from J; bases not matched to a gene: 7. This CDR3 reads CASSYSFRDSMNTEAFF. The CDR3 DNA reads TGTGCCAGCAGTTACTCGTTCCGGGACAGCATGAACACTGAAGCTTTCTTT.

The V call is TRBV27, the J call TRBJ2-7, with 9 bases that match TRBD1. V lost 5 bases, J lost 7 bases, and 9 bases stayed unmatched. The CDR3 consists of 14 residues. Germline assignment: CDR1 MNHEY and CDR2 SMNVEV (reference sequence). The CDR3 region has the DNA TGTGCCAGCAGTCTACAACAGGGGGCGGGGGAGCAGTACTTC. Its protein is CASSLQQGAGEQYF.

This clonotype was found a few times. The V and J genes are TRBV6-2 or TRBV6-3 and TRBJ2-5; 11 nucleotides match TRBD2. CDR3 length: 17 amino acids. The J segment lost 1 base and the V segment lost 4 bases, leaving 8 bases of the junction unmatched. Germline values: CDR1 MNHEY, CDR2 SVGEGT. In DNA, the CDR3 is TGTGCCAGCAGTTTCTCTAGCGGGGGGACCCCCCAAGAGACCCAGTACTTC. Its translation: CASSFSSGGTPQETQYF.

The genes are TRBV21-1 and TRBJ2-5; the table assigns TRBD2, which was not confirmed against the DNA. TRBV21-1 is tagged as a pseudogene. There are 18 residues in the CDR3. The CDR3 DNA is TGTGCCAGCAGCCCACCCCCCGGACTAGCGGGAAAGGGAGAGACCCAGTACTTC. Amino acid sequence: CASSPPPGLAGKGETQYF.

V usage is TRBV20-1 and J usage is TRBJ2-1, with TRBD2 matching over 13 bases. Germline-derived CDR1 and CDR2 are DFQATT and SNEGSKA (reference sequence). V shed 7 bases and J 2 bases; nucleotides not matched to a gene: 5. This CDR3 spans 15 amino acids. The CDR3 protein is CSGTSGSPTYNEQFF. The CDR3 coding sequence is TGCAGTGGGACTAGCGGGAGTCCCACCTACAATGAGCAGTTCTTC.

This clonotype turned up a few times. The chain carries TRBV21-1 and TRBJ1-2; TRBD1, as called in the table, went unchecked against the DNA. TRBV21-1 is recorded as a pseudogene. This CDR3 comprises 17 residues. The CDR3 DNA follows: TGTGCCAGCAGCATCCACCTCCCGGGACAGGGGAACTATGGCTACACCTTC. Translation: CASSIHLPGQGNYGYTF.

This clonotype was seen repeatedly, ten times or more. The chain recombines TRBV29-1 with TRBJ2-5; D may be TRBD1 (5 bases). From germline, CDR1 is SQVTM and CDR2 ANQGSEA. V was shortened by 5 bases and J by 11 bases, with 15 bases between the two germline ends. The CDR3 totals 11 residues. CDR3 nucleotide sequence: TGCAGCGTTACCCAGGGTTTAGAGCAGTACTTC. Its translation: CSVTQGLEQYF.

This chain joins TRBV12-3 or TRBV12-4 and TRBJ2-3, with TRBD2 matching over 9 bases. V lost 7 bases to trimming and J lost 3 bases; unmatched junction nucleotides: 8. The length of the CDR3 is 15 residues. CDR3 sequence reads: CASNLAGDTTDTQYF. The DNA of the CDR3 is TGTGCCAGCAACTTAGCGGGGGATACGACAGATACGCAGTATTTT.

This clonotype was observed a few times. The chain combines TRBV28 with TRBJ1-1; the D is unclear. The germline CDR1 and CDR2 sequences are MDHEN and SYDVKM. The V end lost 3 bases, the J end lost 6 bases, and 8 bases lay between the germline ends. The CDR3 loop spans 12 amino acids. The CDR3 loop reads CASSFMFAEAFF. CDR3 in DNA: TGTGCCAGCAGTTTCATGTTTGCTGAAGCTTTCTTT.

This clonotype was seen ten or more times. The chain employs TRBV6-2 or TRBV6-3 and TRBJ1-2; 11 bases are shared with TRBD1. V trimming: 6 bases; J trimming: 8 bases; junction bases outside the gene matches: 2. The CDR3 loop spans 12 amino acids. CDR1 is MNHEY, CDR2 SVGEGT, per germline. The chain's CDR3 is CASSWTGGGYTF. The CDR3 nucleotides are TGTGCCAGCAGCTGGACAGGGGGCGGCTACACCTTC.

The V and J genes are TRBV4-1 and TRBJ2-7; TRBD1 might be the D (7 bases). Trimming removed 3 bases from V and 3 bases from J, with 18 bases in between. CDR3 length equals 16 residues. CDR1 is MGHRA, CDR2 YSYEKL, per germline. The CDR3 region has the DNA TGCGCCAGCAGCCATGGGGTAGCAGGGGGGAGCTACGAGCAGTACTTC. This codes for CASSHGVAGGSYEQYF.

The rearrangement links TRBV6-1 to TRBJ2-3; D remains ambiguous. Between the trimmed V and J ends, which lost 5 bases and 2 bases, there was a span of 11 bases. Germline CDR1 MNHNS, CDR2 SASEGT. The CDR3 length is 14 residues. The chain's CDR3 is CASSPQGYTDTQYF. The CDR3 DNA reads as TGTGCCAGCAGTCCCCAAGGCTACACAGATACGCAGTATTTT.

This clonotype was picked up one time. A much larger clone differs from this one at a single base, so this may be a read error. The rearrangement uses TRBV6-1 and TRBJ2-1; D not resolved. The V end was cut by 7 bases, the J end by 13 bases, with 14 bases between. This CDR3 comprises 11 residues. Germline CDR1 and CDR2: MNHNS and SASEGT. In nucleotides, the CDR3 is TGTGCCAGCAAAGTCCAGGTCTCCCAGTTCTTC. The encoded protein is CASKVQVSQFF.

This clonotype was observed a few times. The chain employs TRBV11-2 and TRBJ2-5; 7 bases match TRBD1. With 3 bases clipped from V and 2 bases from J, the junction kept 3 bases outside the gene matches. Germline V gene lookup returns CDR1 SGHAT and CDR2 FQNNGV. The CDR3 extends over 14 amino acids. Here the CDR3 reads CASSFGTAQETQYF. The CDR3 nucleotides are TGTGCCAGCAGCTTCGGGACAGCACAAGAGACCCAGTACTTC.